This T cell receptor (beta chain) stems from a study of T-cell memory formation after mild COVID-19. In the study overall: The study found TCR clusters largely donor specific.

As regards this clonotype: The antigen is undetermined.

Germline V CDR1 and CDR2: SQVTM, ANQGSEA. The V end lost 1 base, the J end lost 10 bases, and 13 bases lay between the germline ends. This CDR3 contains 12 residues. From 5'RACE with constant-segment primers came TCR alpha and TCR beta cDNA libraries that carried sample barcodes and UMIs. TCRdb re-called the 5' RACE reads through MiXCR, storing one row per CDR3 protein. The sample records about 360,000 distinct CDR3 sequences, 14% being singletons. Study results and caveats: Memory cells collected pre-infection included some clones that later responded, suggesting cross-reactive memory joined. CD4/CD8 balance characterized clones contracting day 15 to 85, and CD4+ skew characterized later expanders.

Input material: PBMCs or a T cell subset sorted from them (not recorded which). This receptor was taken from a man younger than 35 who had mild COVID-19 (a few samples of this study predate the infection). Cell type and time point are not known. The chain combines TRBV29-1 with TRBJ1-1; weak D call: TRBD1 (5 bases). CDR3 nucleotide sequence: TGCAGCGTTGAAGGACGGGGGAAGGCAGCTTTCTTT. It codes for CSVEGRGKAAFF.